This T cell receptor (beta chain) was identified during a study of blood T cell repertoires in COVID-19. The CDR3 runs 17 residues. Looked up from germline, CDR1 is SGHTA and CDR2 is FQGNSA. With V trimmed by 5 bases and J by 1 base, 9 bases remained unmatched. Original handling: Nucleated cell counts were estimated from reference gene primer amplification. Some clones are missing from TCRdb's copy, which holds only in-frame ones; the method was immunoSEQ multiplex PCR. V, J and clone size are those of that table, while D and trimming were read from the DNA. The sample consists of around 200,000 clones, 80% to 90% of them appearing once.

The rearrangement uses TRBV7-2 and TRBJ2-3; the match to TRBD2 covers 10 bases. The origin of this receptor is a middle-aged woman with active or convalescent COVID-19. Sequenced material: peripheral blood. DNA for the CDR3: TGTGCCAGCAGCCCGAGGGGAACTAGCGGGGGCACAGATACGCAGTATTTT. Translating it yields CASSPRGTSGGTDTQYF.